This T cell receptor beta chain was observed in a study of control samples from healthy donors and cancer patients (dated by TCRdb to the early 2020s). The library was prepared using the immunoSEQ multiplex PCR assay. This is the immuneACCESS table as TCRdb keeps it, with only in-frame sequences that have V and J called. A part of the clones is gone; compared with another copy, unresolved V genes explain less than half, and the rest is unexplained. Across this sample there are around 80,000 clones, with around nine tenths seen only once. The ten largest clones add up to around 5.4% of the sample. A note on this clone: Its antigen specificity is not known. The sample holds no much larger clone one base away, and base qualities are not on file.

CDR1 is given as MGHRA and CDR2 as YSYEKL, both from the germline V gene. The CDR3 measures 16 amino acids from cysteine to phenylalanine. Only CDR3 DNA remains: 48 bases, in frame from the first base. The germline V end is reduced by 0 bases and the J end by 8 bases; junction bases left unmatched: 10. The sample consisted of blood. The receptor was derived from a woman in her forties or fifties in good health. The chain uses TRBV4-1 and TRBJ2-1, with 7 bases aligning to TRBD2. The CDR3 is CASSQDSQRGFYEQFF. The nucleotide sequence is TGCGCCAGCAGCCAAGATAGCCAGCGGGGCTTTTATGAGCAGTTCTTC.